This T cell receptor beta chain was obtained from a study of CD8+CD57+ T cells in acquired aplastic anemia. Overall study: Reads per healthy sample averaged around 10 million (CD4+) and 11 million to 13 million (CD8+).

As regards this clonotype: At one end, the junction sequence differs from germline, possibly due to a read error.

Germline V gene data show CDR1 as SGDLS and CDR2 as YYNGEE. This CDR3 is 13 amino acids long. Genomic DNA was employed as the template in profiling TCR beta VDJ and CDR3. Using its own MiXCR run on the reads, TCRdb lists one record per CDR3 protein. The profile shows about 400,000 distinct CDR3 sequences, about two thirds of them singletons. The sample was sorted CD4+, CD8+, or CD8+CD57+ T cells (not recorded which) from PBMCs. This TCR came from a human donor in good health, serving as a control. The chain uses TRBV9 and TRBJ1-2; maybe TRBD1 (6 bases). The CDR3 sequence: CASSATGHYGYTF. The CDR3 DNA sequence: TGTGCCAGCAGCGCGACAGGCCACTACGGCTACACCTTC.